One and the same sample provided the 29 T cell receptor beta chains below, sequenced in a study of T cells in localized non-small cell lung cancer. Profiled with immunoSEQ multiplex PCR; TCRdb holds only in-frame clones, not every one. The data contain 20,000 to 25,000 clones, around 87% of them singletons. The material sequenced was PBMCs, taken before any cancer treatment. The receptor set was obtained from a man aged 35 to 70 with stage II squamous cell lung carcinoma.

This clone was seen just once. The V call is TRBV6-1, the J call TRBJ2-5, with 12 bases matching TRBD2. The length of the CDR3 is 15 residues. V shed 6 bases, J shed 2 bases, and the junction held 4 bases outside the gene matches. Germline V gene lookup returns CDR1 MNHNS and CDR2 SASEGT. Here the CDR3 DNA reads TGTGCCAGCAGACGCCTAGCGGGGGGGCAAGAGACCCAGTACTTC. Its translation is CASRRLAGGQETQYF.

The table lists this clone with a count of one. The V gene is TRBV14, the J gene TRBJ1-3, with D uncertain. Germline V gives CDR1 SGHDN, CDR2 FVKESK. The CDR3 loop spans 12 amino acids. Trimming removed 3 bases at V and 0 bases at J, with 0 bases between. The CDR3 sequence: CASSHSGNTIYF. The CDR3, as DNA: TGTGCCAGCAGCCACTCTGGAAACACCATATATTTT.

The chain couples TRBV19 to TRBJ2-7, with 8 bases that match TRBD1. The V gene's germline CDR1 is LNHDA and CDR2 SQIVND (reference sequence). The V gene end was trimmed by 3 bases and the J gene end by 5 bases; junction bases not matched to a gene: 6. There are 14 residues in the CDR3. CDR3 region: CASSIAGGRDEQYF. The CDR3 nucleotides are TGTGCCAGTAGTATTGCAGGGGGCAGGGACGAGCAGTACTTC.

The chain has TRBV18 and TRBJ2-3; 12 nucleotides align to TRBD2. Unmatched junction bases numbered 30, after V lost 5 bases and J lost 6 bases. CDR3 length: 23 residues. The germline gives CDR1 KGHSH, CDR2 LQKENI. Here the CDR3 DNA reads TGTGCCAGCTCAGCCCTAGCGGGGGGGCCTTATTCTGATCGGATGGCGTTGGGGGATACGCAGTATTTT. The encoded protein is CASSALAGGPYSDRMALGDTQYF.

The rearrangement links TRBV5-1 to TRBJ1-4; D unresolved. Trimming took off 0 bases at V and 3 bases at J, with 9 bases between the two ends. CDR1 is SGHRS and CDR2 is YFSETQ in the germline V gene. This CDR3 region has 15 residues. The chain's CDR3 is CASSLGAASNEKLFF. Here the CDR3 DNA reads TGCGCCAGCAGCTTGGGAGCAGCCTCTAATGAAAAACTGTTTTTT.

In DNA, the CDR3 is TGTGCCAGCAATCGGCCTAATGAAAAACTGTTTTTT. Its translation is CASNRPNEKLFF. The chain couples TRBV6-5 to TRBJ1-4; D gene unclear. Trimming pared 7 bases from V and 3 bases from J, leaving 6 bases between. The CDR3 spans 12 residues. CDR1 is MNHEY, CDR2 SVGAGI, per germline.

The chain carries TRBV28 and TRBJ2-7; D perhaps matches TRBD2 (6 bases). The germline V and J ends were trimmed by 7 bases and 0 bases, with 19 bases remaining between them. CDR1 and CDR2 (germline): MDHEN, SYDVKM. The CDR3 is 16 amino acids. The DNA for the CDR3 is TGTGCCAGCACTACTTTTGGGGGGACGAGCTCCTACGAGCAGTACTTC. Encoded protein: CASTTFGGTSSYEQYF.

This clone was seen once. The V call is TRBV7-3, the J call TRBJ2-1; the D is unclear. Germline lookup yields CDR1 SGHTA and CDR2 FQGTGA. The V end lost 2 bases, the J end lost 2 bases, and 4 bases lay between the germline ends. The CDR3 has 13 amino acids. As DNA, the CDR3 is TGTGCCAGCAGCTTAGACGCCTACAATGAGCAGTTCTTC. It is translated as CASSLDAYNEQFF.

The rearrangement joins TRBV7-2 to TRBJ2-1, with D uncertain. The CDR3 spans 13 residues. Germline V gene lookup returns CDR1 SGHTA and CDR2 FQGNSA. The V gene lost 4 bases and the J gene lost 6 bases, with 10 bases spanning the gap. The CDR3 loop reads CASSSADSNEQFF. The CDR3 DNA sequence: TGTGCCAGCAGCTCCGCCGACTCCAATGAGCAGTTCTTC.

The V gene is TRBV19, the J gene TRBJ1-2; D remains ambiguous. The CDR3 loop spans 12 amino acids. CDR1 and CDR2 (germline): LNHDA, SQIVND (reference sequence). V dropped 6 bases and J dropped 3 bases, with 8 bases sitting between them. The CDR3 region is CASSATDYGYTF. CDR3 DNA sequence: TGTGCCAGTAGCGCCACCGACTATGGCTACACCTTC.

V and J are TRBV28 and TRBJ2-7; TRBD1 agrees at 7 bases. The germline CDR1 and CDR2 sequences are MDHEN and SYDVKM. The CDR3 contains 12 residues. The ends lost 8 bases at V and 7 bases at J; junction bases unmatched: 8. CDR3 sequence (DNA): TGTGCCAGCGGACAGGCCCTTGAGGAGCAGTACTTC. Protein product: CASGQALEEQYF.

The chain links TRBV7-2 to TRBJ2-7; 8 bases line up with TRBD2. The CDR3 runs 14 residues. Germline trimming cut 5 bases from V and 7 bases from J; bases unmatched to any gene: 10. CDR1 and CDR2 (germline): SGHTA, FQGNSA. CDR3 protein: CASSGGQREREQYF. The CDR3 nucleotides are TGTGCCAGCAGCGGAGGCCAGCGGGAGCGGGAGCAGTACTTC.

V is TRBV29-1 and J is TRBJ1-1, with TRBD1 matching over 8 bases. The germline V gene encodes CDR1 SQVTM and CDR2 ANQGSEA. V gave up 6 bases and J gave up 6 bases; unmatched junction bases: 9. The CDR3 covers 13 residues. CDR3 coding DNA: TGCAGCGTCGGTGGACAGGGAGGGTCTGAAGCTTTCTTT. Encoded protein: CSVGGQGGSEAFF.

The rearrangement links TRBV11-1 to TRBJ2-4, with TRBD2 as a possible D gene (5 bases). In germline, CDR1 is SGHAT, CDR2 FQDESV (reference sequence). This CDR3 is built from 15 residues. Trimming cost V 2 bases and J 6 bases, with 14 bases left between them. CDR3 residues: CASSLRAGLGNIQYF. CDR3 DNA: TGTGCCAGCAGCTTACGGGCGGGTCTGGGAAACATTCAGTACTTC.

This chain joins TRBV9 and TRBJ2-5; 11 bases fit TRBD1. Germline CDR1 SGDLS, CDR2 YYNGEE. The junction had 11 bases not matched to a gene; V was cut back by 8 bases and J by 5 bases. CDR3 length: 15 amino acids. CDR3: CASTQGTGGRETQYF. CDR3 sequence (DNA): TGTGCCAGTACTCAAGGGACAGGGGGTCGGGAGACCCAGTACTTC.

This clone was detected once. At one end the junction does not follow the germline gene, possibly because of a read error. The J gene is TRBJ1-5, the V gene TRBV7-7; D is ambiguous. Germline CDR1 and CDR2: SSHAT and FNYEAQ (reference sequence). The CDR3 consists of 16 residues. The DNA of the CDR3 is TGTGCTAGCAGCTTTTTTATCCCTGTTCCAAATCAGCCCCAGCATTTT. Protein: CASSFFIPVPNQPQHF.

The J gene is TRBJ1-3, the V gene TRBV9, with D tentatively TRBD1 (5 bases). The CDR3 is 15 amino acids. Germline V gene lookup returns CDR1 SGDLS and CDR2 YYNGEE. Trimming took 2 bases from V and 1 from J, leaving 10 bases between them. The chain's CDR3 is CASSVVEGSGNTIYF. CDR3 sequence (DNA): TGTGCCAGCAGCGTCGTAGAGGGGTCTGGAAACACCATATATTTT.

The chain is built from TRBV7-9 and TRBJ1-1; 7 nucleotides line up with TRBD1. The CDR3 is 16 amino acids. Germline trimming cut 5 bases from V and 5 bases from J; bases unmatched to any gene: 14. Germline CDR1 is SEHNR and CDR2 is FQNEAQ (reference sequence). CDR3 sequence (DNA): TGTGCCAGCAGCCCCGGGGGCCGACAGGGAATGACTGAAGCTTTCTTT. It is translated as CASSPGGRQGMTEAFF.

The V and J genes are TRBV5-5 and TRBJ1-6, with TRBD1 matching over 10 bases. With 4 bases clipped from V and 8 bases from J, the junction kept 12 bases outside the gene matches. Germline values: CDR1 SGHKS, CDR2 YYEKEE (reference sequence). CDR3 length equals 17 residues. Here the CDR3 DNA reads TGTGCCAGCAGCCCCGAGGGTCGGGACAGGGGCTATTCACCCCTCCACTTT. This sequence encodes CASSPEGRDRGYSPLHF. The variable domain in full, with the rest retrieved from reference TRBV5-5 and TRBJ1-6, is DAGVTQSPTHLIKTRGQQVTLRCSPISGHKSVSWYQQVLGQGPQFIFQYYEKEERGRGNFPDRFSARQFPNYSSELNVNALLLGDSALYLCASSPEGRDRGYSPLHFGNGTRLTVT.

V is TRBV5-1 and J is TRBJ2-3, with D uncertain. The V end was cut by 0 bases, the J end by 1 base, with 12 bases between. Germline CDR1 is SGHRS and CDR2 is YFSETQ. This CDR3 has 16 residues. The CDR3 DNA reads TGCGCCAGCAGCTTGGGTAATTCCATCCGCACAGATACGCAGTATTTT. This translates into CASSLGNSIRTDTQYF.

The genes are TRBV7-3 and TRBJ2-1, with D possibly matching TRBD2 (6 bases). V lost 2 bases, J lost 6 bases, and 11 bases lay in between. Germline V gives CDR1 SGHTA, CDR2 FQGTGA. CDR3 length equals 14 residues. The CDR3 loop reads CASSLGGASNEQFF. The CDR3 DNA sequence: TGTGCCAGCAGCTTAGGAGGGGCTAGCAATGAGCAGTTCTTC. The complete variable domain, with remaining parts taken from reference TRBV7-3 and TRBJ2-1, reads GAGVSQTPSNKVTEKGKYVELRCDPISGHTALYWYRQSLGQGPEFLIYFQGTGAADDSGLPNDRFFAVRPEGSVSTLKIQRTERGDSAVYLCASSLGGASNEQFFGPGTRLTVL.

The chain employs TRBV9 and TRBJ1-1; D gene unclear. The CDR3 covers 13 residues. The V gene's germline CDR1 is SGDLS and CDR2 YYNGEE. Trimming stripped 3 bases from V and 4 bases from J, with 10 bases between. The CDR3 region has the DNA TGTGCCAGCAGCGAACACCGAACCACTGAAGCTTTCTTT. This sequence encodes CASSEHRTTEAFF. Full variable domain (rest looked up from reference TRBV9 and TRBJ1-1): DSGVTQTPKHLITATGQRVTLRCSPRSGDLSVYWYQQSLDQGLQFLIQYYNGEERAKGNILERFSAQQFPDLHSELNLSSLELGDSALYFCASSEHRTTEAFFGQGTRLTVV.

The chain carries TRBV2 and TRBJ1-1, with D unclear. The CDR3 spans 13 residues. Trimming took off 4 bases at V and 8 bases at J, with 14 bases between the two ends. In germline, CDR1 is SNHLY, CDR2 FYNNEI. In nucleotides, the CDR3 is TGTGCCAGCAGTGTGCTGGGTTCCAGCGAAGCTTTCTTT. Translated, it gives CASSVLGSSEAFF.

The chain has TRBV6-5 and TRBJ1-2, with D unclear. The CDR3 spans 12 residues. Germline assignment: CDR1 MNHEY and CDR2 SVGAGI. The V gene lost 8 bases and the J gene lost 1 base, with 8 bases spanning the gap. Here the CDR3 DNA reads TGTGCCAGCCAACGAGTTAACTATGGCTACACCTTC. It specifies CASQRVNYGYTF.

The J gene is TRBJ1-1, the V gene TRBV6-9, with D possibly TRBD1 on 5 matching bases. The CDR3 loop spans 11 amino acids. From germline, CDR1 is MNHGY and CDR2 SVAAGI. Trimming left V 7 bases short and J 3 bases short, with 6 bases between. CDR3 sequence (DNA): TGTGCCAGCACGGGGGACACTGAAGCTTTCTTT. Its protein product is CASTGDTEAFF.

Only a few counts were recorded for this clone. This chain links TRBV7-2 with TRBJ1-2, with D possibly matching TRBD1 (5 bases). Looked up from germline, CDR1 is SGHTA and CDR2 is FQGNSA. Deletions cut 4 bases from V and 8 bases from J, with 23 bases between. This CDR3 is built from 16 residues. Written as DNA, the CDR3 is TGTGCCAGCAGCTCCACCTTTGGACGGGACCGGGGCGGCTACACCTTC. This codes for CASSSTFGRDRGGYTF.

This clone was recorded only once. V gene TRBV4-1 combines with J gene TRBJ1-2; D gene unclear. The CDR3 loop spans 16 amino acids. The V and J ends lost 0 bases and 0 bases respectively, with 11 bases between them. Germline V gene data show CDR1 as MGHRA and CDR2 as YSYEKL. The CDR3 DNA reads TGCGCCAGCAGCCAAGACGTCAGCGGAGCTAACTATGGCTACACCTTC. This codes for CASSQDVSGANYGYTF.

The V and J genes are TRBV19 and TRBJ2-7, with 8 bases that match TRBD1. J was trimmed by 3 bases and V by 3 bases; bases with no gene match: 7. From germline, CDR1 is LNHDA and CDR2 SQIVND (reference sequence). The CDR3 is 15 amino acids. The CDR3 DNA sequence: TGTGCCAGTAGTATTGGGGCAGGGGGCTTCTACGAGCAGTACTTC. The encoded protein is CASSIGAGGFYEQYF.

The chain is built from TRBV30 and TRBJ1-2, with D possibly TRBD1 on 6 matching bases. In germline, CDR1 is GTSNPN, CDR2 SVGIG (reference sequence). The V gene lost 0 bases and the J gene lost 7 bases, with 12 bases spanning the gap. The CDR3 is made up of 13 amino acids. The CDR3 DNA sequence: TGTGCCTGGAGTGTACAGGGTACAGGTGGCTACACCTTC. Protein sequence: CAWSVQGTGGYTF.